This paragraph reports one T cell receptor beta chain. The antigen remains unidentified. The read is 3 residues too short to cover the CDR3 end, so that end is filled in from the germline J gene. Sequenced by immunoSEQ multiplex PCR; TCRdb stores in-frame clones only, minus some. This listing includes 50,000 or so clones. CD4+CD25+CD127- Tregs, CD4+CD25- non-Tregs, CD4 and CD8 cells were sorted. These data come from a study of Tregs in tolerant kidney transplant recipients. Study results and caveats: Findings come from small patient numbers and require larger validation. Changing PCR primers prevented nucleotide comparison between some patients' samples.

The germline V gene encodes CDR1 SNHLY and CDR2 FYNNEI. Unmatched junction bases numbered 4, after V lost 5 bases and J lost 3 bases. The CDR3 has 14 amino acids. The chain joins TRBV2 to TRBJ2-7, with TRBD1 identical over 10 bases. This clonotype originated in a human donor who received a combined kidney and bone marrow transplant. Sequenced material: CD4+ T cells from blood, taken before the transplant. CDR3 amino acids: CASSKDRGHYEQYF. Partial CDR3 DNA: TGTGCCAGCAGTAAAGACAGGGGGCACTACGAG.